The entry that follows covers one T cell receptor (beta chain) sequence. Its antigen is still unknown. No base qualities exist here, and no much larger clone lies one base off it. TCR CDR3 regions were amplified from genomic DNA by multiplex PCR using the deep immunoSEQ assay. Genomic DNA extracted from each cell subset was distributed evenly over all wells of several immunoSEQ 96-well plates, and each plate served as one replicate. For sorted subsets, each replicate PCR was loaded with roughly 190 ng genomic DNA, equivalent to some 27,000 T cell genomes. Purified libraries were quantified with a Qubit 3.0 fluorometer, sized on a Bioanalyzer 2100, and re-quantified with the KAPA Library Quantification kit. Each immunoSEQ 96-well plate was sequenced on its own single-read 150-cycle Illumina NextSeq 550 flow cell. As for the original processing: Because only junctional sequences without quality scores were contained in the immunoSEQ output, filtering matching that applied to full-length reads could not be performed. To assign V/J genes and CDR3, sequences were annotated using PyIR, a Python wrapper for IgBLAST v1.9, with IMGT germline references. Reads were filtered out if the reads had weak V/J assignments (E-value above 1e-6), no CDR3, stop codons, out-of-frame junctions, or ambiguous translated residues. V3J clonotypes were defined as sequences sharing the same inferred V gene, J gene, and CDR3 amino acid sequence. Percentage overlap between repertoires was calculated by dividing the number of shared unique clonotypes by the size of the smaller repertoire. Three approaches were used to assess repertoire richness: RTK rarefaction, the Chao1 estimator, and Recon v2.1 estimates of unobserved clonotypes. Generation probabilities for all TCRbeta clonotypes obtained by the gDNA method from a handful of donors were computed using OLGA. In TCRdb, the immuneACCESS table is reduced to in-frame sequences with V and J assigned. These tables do not hold every clone; where another copy was compared, an unresolved V gene accounts for under half, and the others remain unexplained. D and trimming come from the DNA, and the V and J calls and clone size come from that table. The sample table lists 900,000 to 1,200,000 clones, about 80% of them with a count of one. The ten most abundant clones make up roughly 0.57% of the sample.

The record originates from a study of shared clonotypes between healthy human individuals (dated by TCRdb to 2018 to 2021). As for the study more broadly: The cohort included a few men and a couple of women between 18 and 49 years of age. For each donor, CD4 naive and CD4 memory were each given three plates, CD8 naive was given two plates, and CD8 memory was given one plate. Blood TCR repertoires of five healthy adults were deeply sequenced to estimate repertoire size and the extent of clonotype sharing between individuals. Different laboratories and diverse techniques were used to prepare libraries and sequence TCR repertoires, to increase sequencing depth and limit assay-specific biases. Between about 0.9 and 10 billion PBMCs per donor were obtained by leukapheresis.

The donors were healthy, HIV-negative adults with no recently reported acute infections or vaccinations. Every donor was a Caucasian adult residing in Nashville, Tennessee, USA. CD4+ T cells were enriched by magnetic negative selection, after which naive cells were positively selected on CD45RA and the negative fraction was taken as the memory subset. Blood was obtained by leukapheresis, after which PBMCs were separated by Ficoll-Histopaque density gradient centrifugation and cryopreserved in liquid nitrogen vapor phase. Analytical flow cytometry was used to check the purity and quantity of every magnetically sorted T cell population. From each sorted fraction, genomic DNA was isolated and quantified by UV absorbance on a Nanodrop 2000c. V and J lose 2 bases and 0 bases, and a span of 11 bases separates them. The germline V gene gives CDR1 as WSHSY and CDR2 as SAAADI. The CDR3 runs 16 amino acids, cysteine and phenylalanine included. Only CDR3 DNA remains: 48 bases, in frame from the first base.

The paper's findings and limits, for the study overall: Across a few donors, roughly 5% of naive CD4, roughly 3.5% of naive CD8, approximately 2.5% of memory CD4, and roughly 0.41% of memory CD8 clonotypes were shared. Because the study included a small number of donors, the genetic and exposure-history diversity represented was limited. Only blood was sampled, and tissue TCR repertoires likely differ from those in blood. Based on pairwise subsampling, the degree of clonotype sharing among donors was expected to be affected by sequencing depth. Larger estimated clonotype richness was generally found for naive subsets than for memory subsets. Incomplete sequencing was indicated by rarefaction of sorted-subset datasets, despite the large sequencing depth. Higher generation probabilities were observed for clonotypes shared by all four sorted-subset donors than for non-shared clonotypes.

Sequencing was done on a sample of memory CD4+ T cells from PBMCs. Sample cell subset or site, as interpreted from the label and publication: CD45RA-negative fraction. The sequence joins TRBV10-2 to TRBJ1-3; the D gene cannot be resolved reliably. The sequence was obtained from a man aged 18 to 35 in good health. Some clones in this sample may be carry-over from other donors' samples. The CDR3: CASSERQSRSGNTIYF. In nucleotide form, the sequence is TGCGCCAGCAGTGAGAGGCAGTCGCGCTCTGGAAACACCATATATTTT.